These 15 T cell receptor beta chains were all obtained from the same sample, sequenced in a study of T-cell reconstitution after alpha-beta-depleted transplantation in children. TCRbeta library preparation incorporated unique molecular identifiers. TCRdb called the PCR reads again in MiXCR, with one record for every CDR3 protein. The sample includes 750,000 to 950,000 distinct CDR3 sequences, roughly 15% of them seen just once. Sequencing was performed on PBMCs, mostly from graft donor cells, taken 360 days after TCRalphabeta/CD19-depleted stem cell transplant. These receptors originate from a male patient aged 10 to 17 who had a stem cell transplant for acute lymphoblastic leukemia, so the T cells may come from the graft donor.

This chain uses TRBV10-2 with TRBJ2-5, with 9 bases identical to TRBD2. CDR1 and CDR2 (germline): WSHSY, SAAADI. CDR3 size: 15 residues. The V segment lost 6 bases and the J segment 5 bases; nucleotides outside the gene matches: 10. CDR3: CASSLYSGSGETQYF. In DNA, the CDR3 is TGCGCCAGCAGCCTTTATAGCGGGAGTGGGGAGACCCAGTACTTC.

This clonotype occurred a few times. This chain connects TRBV6-5 to TRBJ2-5; TRBD1 might be the D (6 bases). This CDR3 is 15 amino acids long. V lost 1 base to trimming and J lost 9 bases, with 18 bases between them. Looked up from germline, CDR1 is MNHEY and CDR2 is SVGAGI. The DNA for the CDR3 is TGTGCCAGCAGTTACTTAGGACAGACACGAGGGGCCCAGTACTTC. Translation: CASSYLGQTRGAQYF.

V usage is TRBV5-1 and J usage is TRBJ2-6; maybe TRBD1 (6 bases). Per the germline V gene, CDR1 is SGHRS and CDR2 is YFSETQ. V lost 2 bases to trimming and J lost 3 bases, with 15 bases between them. The CDR3 contains 17 residues. CDR3 sequence (DNA): TGCGCCAGCAGCTTAACAGGGCCAGGGAATGGGGCCAACGTCCTGACTTTC. This translates into CASSLTGPGNGANVLTF. The variable domain in full, completed from reference TRBV5-1 and TRBJ2-6, reads KAGVTQTPRYLIKTRGQQVTLSCSPISGHRSVSWYQQTPGQGLQFLFEYFSETQRNKGNFPGRFSGRQFSNSRSEMNVSTLELGDSALYLCASSLTGPGNGANVLTFGAGSRLTVL.

This chain joins TRBV24-1 and TRBJ2-5; TRBD1 aligns across 10 bases. V was clipped by 4 bases and J by 3 bases; unmatched bases: 13. This CDR3 has 18 amino acids. The germline V gene has CDR1 KGHDR and CDR2 SFDVKD. This CDR3 reads CATSDPMTGGAGKETQYF. The DNA for the CDR3 is TGTGCCACCAGTGACCCGATGACAGGGGGCGCGGGAAAAGAGACCCAGTACTTC.

This clonotype came up a few times. The V gene is TRBV5-1, the J gene TRBJ1-5, with D tentatively TRBD1 (5 bases). The ends were cut back, 4 bases at V and 0 bases at J, with 11 bases in the middle. In germline, CDR1 is SGHRS, CDR2 YFSETQ. The CDR3 is 15 residues long. The CDR3 region is CASSVGHLSNQPQHF. DNA of the CDR3: TGCGCCAGCAGCGTAGGACATCTTAGCAATCAGCCCCAGCATTTT. The full variable domain, completed using reference TRBV5-1 and TRBJ1-5, is KAGVTQTPRYLIKTRGQQVTLSCSPISGHRSVSWYQQTPGQGLQFLFEYFSETQRNKGNFPGRFSGRQFSNSRSEMNVSTLELGDSALYLCASSVGHLSNQPQHFGDGTRLSIL.

There are a few counts of this clonotype. The V gene is TRBV2, the J gene TRBJ2-1, with D hard to call. The germline V gene has CDR1 SNHLY and CDR2 FYNNEI. Between the trimmed V and J ends, which lost 2 bases and 8 bases, there was a span of 13 bases. The length of the CDR3 is 14 residues. Here the CDR3 reads CASSERFLSHEQFF. The CDR3 nucleotides read TGTGCCAGCAGTGAAAGGTTCCTTAGTCATGAGCAGTTCTTC.

Only a few counts were recorded for this clonotype. The chain combines TRBV14 with TRBJ2-1, with a weak D call TRBD1 (6 bases). Trimming pared 6 bases from V and 6 bases from J, leaving 18 bases between. The germline CDR1 and CDR2 sequences are SGHDN and FVKESK. This CDR3 has 15 residues. This CDR3 is CASRPPGHTLNEQFF. The CDR3 DNA follows: TGTGCCAGCAGGCCGCCGGGACACACACTCAATGAGCAGTTCTTC. The full variable domain, rest sourced from reference TRBV14 and TRBJ2-1, is EAGVTQFPSHSVIEKGQTVTLRCDPISGHDNLYWYRRVMGKEIKFLLHFVKESKQDESGMPNNRFLAERTGGTYSTLKVQPAELEDSGVYFCASRPPGHTLNEQFFGPGTRLTVL.

The rearrangement links TRBV6-1 to TRBJ2-7, with 11 bases aligning to TRBD2. V shed 6 bases and J 6 bases; nucleotides not matched to a gene: 16. CDR1 and CDR2 (germline): MNHNS, SASEGT. The CDR3 covers 17 residues. The CDR3 DNA is TGTGCCAGCAGGCCGTTACTTCCTCTAGCGGGAGGACTCGAGCAGTACTTC. It is translated as CASRPLLPLAGGLEQYF.

To note about this clonotype: This may stem from a read error, because a much larger clone lies one nucleotide away. The V gene is TRBV5-6, the J gene TRBJ2-2; the D gene could be TRBD1 or TRBD2 (6 bases each). CDR1 is SGHDT and CDR2 is YYEEEE in the germline V gene. CDR3 length: 13 residues. The CDR3 loop reads CARSLGGHGELFF. As DNA, the CDR3 is TGTGCCAGGAGCTTAGGGGGGCACGGGGAGCTGTTTTTT.

At least ten counts were recorded for this clonotype. V usage is TRBV5-6 and J usage is TRBJ1-2, with no clear D. V lost 6 bases to trimming and J lost 4 bases, with 13 bases between them. The germline V gene has CDR1 SGHDT and CDR2 YYEEEE. The CDR3 runs to 13 residues. The CDR3 reads CASTLLGFYGYTF. For the CDR3, the DNA is TGTGCCAGCACCTTACTGGGATTCTATGGCTACACCTTC. Together with reference TRBV5-6 and TRBJ1-2, the CDR3 gives the full variable domain: DAGVTQSPTHLIKTRGQQVTLRCSPKSGHDTVSWYQQALGQGPQFIFQYYEEEERQRGNFPDRFSGHQFPNYSSELNVNALLLGDSALYLCASTLLGFYGYTFGSGTRLTVV.

This clonotype was recorded many times. The chain joins TRBV15 to TRBJ2-5; D uncertain. The V gene lost 0 bases and the J gene lost 7 bases, with 9 bases spanning the gap. Germline V gene data show CDR1 as LNHNV and CDR2 as YYDKDF (reference sequence). This CDR3 region has 13 residues. The CDR3 DNA reads TGTGCCACCAGCAGAGATCCCAACTGGACCCAGTACTTC. This encodes CATSRDPNWTQYF. The full variable domain, in which reference TRBV15 and TRBJ2-5 provide the parts outside the CDR3, is DAMVIQNPRYQVTQFGKPVTLSCSQTLNHNVMYWYQQKSSQAPKLLFHYYDKDFNNEADTPDNFQSRRPNTSFCFLDIRSPGLGDTAMYLCATSRDPNWTQYFGPGTRLLVL.

This chain connects TRBV7-9 to TRBJ2-1, with a possible D match to TRBD2 (6 bases). CDR1 SEHNR and CDR2 FQNEAQ come from the germline V gene (reference sequence). Trimming left V 3 bases short and J 0 bases short, with 12 bases between. The CDR3 consists of 16 residues. The CDR3 reads CASSLRGIFSYNEQFF. The CDR3 region has the DNA TGTGCCAGCAGCTTGCGCGGGATCTTCTCCTACAATGAGCAGTTCTTC.

This clonotype has just a few counts. The V call is TRBV20-1, the J call TRBJ1-2; D remains ambiguous. CDR1 is DFQATT, CDR2 SNEGSKA, per germline (reference sequence). This CDR3 spans 13 amino acids. Trimming took off 6 bases at V and 2 bases at J, with 13 bases between the two ends. The CDR3 DNA reads TGCAGTGCCTACCGGGGAAGGAACTATGGCTACACCTTC. Its translation is CSAYRGRNYGYTF.

This clonotype came up many times. V is TRBV4-2 and J is TRBJ1-6; D unresolved. The CDR3 sequence is 13 residues long. Germline assignment: CDR1 LGHNA and CDR2 YNFKEQ. V lost 0 bases and J 9 bases, leaving 6 bases between the germline ends. The CDR3 reads CASSQEKASPLHF. DNA of the CDR3: TGTGCCAGCAGCCAAGAGAAGGCTTCACCCCTCCACTTT.

This clonotype was counted a few times. V gene TRBV27 combines with J gene TRBJ2-2, with 9 bases aligning to TRBD2. This CDR3 is 19 amino acids long. V lost 3 bases and J lost 3; bases outside the gene matches: 14. The germline CDR1 and CDR2 sequences are MNHEY and SMNVEV (reference sequence). CDR3 nucleotides: TGTGCCAGCAGTTTGGATATTGCGGGAGGGACTGTTCACACCGGGGAGCTGTTTTTT. Amino acids: CASSLDIAGGTVHTGELFF.